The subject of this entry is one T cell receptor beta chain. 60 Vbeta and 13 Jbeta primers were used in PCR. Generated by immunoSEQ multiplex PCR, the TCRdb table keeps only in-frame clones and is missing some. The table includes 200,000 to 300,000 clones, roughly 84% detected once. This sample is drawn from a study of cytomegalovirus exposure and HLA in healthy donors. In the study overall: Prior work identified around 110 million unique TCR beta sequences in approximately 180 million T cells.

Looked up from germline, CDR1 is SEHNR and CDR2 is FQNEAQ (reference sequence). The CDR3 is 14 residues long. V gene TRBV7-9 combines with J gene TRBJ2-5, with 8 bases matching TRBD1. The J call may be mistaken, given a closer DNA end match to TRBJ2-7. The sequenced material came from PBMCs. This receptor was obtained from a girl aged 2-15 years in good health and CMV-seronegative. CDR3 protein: CASSPPDRGHEQYF. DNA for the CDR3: TGTGCCAGCAGCCCGCCCGACAGGGGCCACGAGCAGTACTTC.